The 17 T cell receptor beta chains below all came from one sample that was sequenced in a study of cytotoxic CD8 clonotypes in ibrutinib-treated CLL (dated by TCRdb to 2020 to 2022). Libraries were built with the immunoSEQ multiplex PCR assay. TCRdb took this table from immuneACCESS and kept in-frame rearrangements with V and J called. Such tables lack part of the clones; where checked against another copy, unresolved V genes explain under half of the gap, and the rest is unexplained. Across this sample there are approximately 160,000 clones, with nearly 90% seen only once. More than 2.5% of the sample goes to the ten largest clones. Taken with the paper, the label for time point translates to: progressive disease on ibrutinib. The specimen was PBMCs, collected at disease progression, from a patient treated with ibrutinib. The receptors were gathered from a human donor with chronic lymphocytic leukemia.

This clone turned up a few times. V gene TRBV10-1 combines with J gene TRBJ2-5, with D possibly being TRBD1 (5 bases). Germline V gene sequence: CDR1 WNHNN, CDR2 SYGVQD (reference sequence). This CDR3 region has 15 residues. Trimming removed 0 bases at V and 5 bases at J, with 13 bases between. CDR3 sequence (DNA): TGCGCCAGCAGTGAGTCGAGTCAGGGCAGGGAGACCCAGTACTTC. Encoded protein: CASSESSQGRETQYF.

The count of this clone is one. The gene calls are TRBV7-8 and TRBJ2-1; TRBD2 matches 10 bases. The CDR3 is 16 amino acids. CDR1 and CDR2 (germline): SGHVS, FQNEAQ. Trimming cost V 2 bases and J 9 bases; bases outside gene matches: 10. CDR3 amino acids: CASSLFSLAGVTEQFF. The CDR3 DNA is TGTGCCAGCAGCTTATTTAGCCTAGCGGGAGTTACTGAGCAGTTCTTC.

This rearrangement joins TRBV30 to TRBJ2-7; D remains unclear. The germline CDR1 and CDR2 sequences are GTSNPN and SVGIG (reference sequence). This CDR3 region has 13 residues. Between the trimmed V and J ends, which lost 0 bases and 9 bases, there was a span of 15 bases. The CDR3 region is CAWSVERVVGQYF. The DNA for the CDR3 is TGTGCCTGGAGTGTGGAACGGGTGGTTGGGCAGTACTTC.

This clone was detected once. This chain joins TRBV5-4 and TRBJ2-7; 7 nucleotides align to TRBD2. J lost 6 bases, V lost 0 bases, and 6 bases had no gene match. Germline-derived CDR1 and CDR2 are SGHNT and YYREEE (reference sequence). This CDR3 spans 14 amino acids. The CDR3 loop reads CASSLGGRSREQYF. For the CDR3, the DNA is TGTGCCAGCAGCTTGGGCGGGAGATCCCGCGAGCAGTACTTC.

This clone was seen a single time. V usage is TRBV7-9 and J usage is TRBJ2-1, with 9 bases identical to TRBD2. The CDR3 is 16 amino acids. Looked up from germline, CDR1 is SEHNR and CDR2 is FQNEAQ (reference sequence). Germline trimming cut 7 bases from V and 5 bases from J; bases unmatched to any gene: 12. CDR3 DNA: TGTGCCAGCACCATGGAGACTAGCGGACGTAACAATGAGCAGTTCTTC. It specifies CASTMETSGRNNEQFF.

The DNA for the CDR3 is TGTGCCATCAGTGCCCAGACAGGGGCCGACGAGCAGTACTTC. Amino acid sequence: CAISAQTGADEQYF. The chain recombines TRBV10-3 with TRBJ2-7, with 8 bases aligning to TRBD1. The germline V gene has CDR1 ENHRY and CDR2 SYGVKD. CDR3 length equals 14 residues. Trimming at V came to 4 bases and at J to 5 bases, leaving 7 bases not matched to a gene.

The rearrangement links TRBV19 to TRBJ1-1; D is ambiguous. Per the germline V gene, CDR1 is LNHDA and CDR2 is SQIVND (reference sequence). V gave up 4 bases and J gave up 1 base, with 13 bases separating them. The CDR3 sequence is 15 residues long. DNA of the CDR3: TGTGCCAGTAGTAATGTGAGGAGTCAGAACACTGAAGCTTTCTTT. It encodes CASSNVRSQNTEAFF.

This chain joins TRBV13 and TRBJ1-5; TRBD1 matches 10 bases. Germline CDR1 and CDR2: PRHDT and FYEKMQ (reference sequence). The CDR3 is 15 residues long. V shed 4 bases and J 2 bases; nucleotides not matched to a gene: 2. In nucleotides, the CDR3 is TGTGCCAGCAGCTCAGGGACAGGGGGCAATCAGCCCCAGCATTTT. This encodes CASSSGTGGNQPQHF.

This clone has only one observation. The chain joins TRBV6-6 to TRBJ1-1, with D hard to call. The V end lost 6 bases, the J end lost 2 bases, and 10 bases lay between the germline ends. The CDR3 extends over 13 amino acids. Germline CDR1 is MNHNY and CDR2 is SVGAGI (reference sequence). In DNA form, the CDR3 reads TGTGCCAGCAGCCGACAAGTAAACACTGAAGCTTTCTTT. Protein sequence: CASSRQVNTEAFF.

The CDR3 here is CASSQDARRTEAFF. The CDR3 region has the DNA TGTGCCAGCAGCCAAGATGCCCGGAGGACTGAAGCTTTCTTT. J is TRBJ1-1 and V is TRBV4-2, with D hard to call. V lost 0 bases and J lost 5, with 10 bases in between. The germline gives CDR1 LGHNA, CDR2 YNFKEQ. The CDR3 loop spans 14 amino acids.

CDR3: CASSQGLAASTDTQYF. The CDR3 DNA sequence: TGTGCCAGCTCACAGGGACTAGCCGCTAGCACAGATACGCAGTATTTT. The chain joins TRBV18 to TRBJ2-3; 9 bases are a match to TRBD2. Germline CDR1 KGHSH, CDR2 LQKENI. V was pared by 4 bases and J by 0 bases, with 5 bases of the junction left unmatched. This CDR3 is 16 amino acids long.

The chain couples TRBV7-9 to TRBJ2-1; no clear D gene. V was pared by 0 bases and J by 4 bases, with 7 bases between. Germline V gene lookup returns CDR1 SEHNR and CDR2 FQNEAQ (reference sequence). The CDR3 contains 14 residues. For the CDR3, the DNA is TGTGCCAGCAGCTTAGCGGTGGGTTACAATGAGCAGTTCTTC. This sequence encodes CASSLAVGYNEQFF.

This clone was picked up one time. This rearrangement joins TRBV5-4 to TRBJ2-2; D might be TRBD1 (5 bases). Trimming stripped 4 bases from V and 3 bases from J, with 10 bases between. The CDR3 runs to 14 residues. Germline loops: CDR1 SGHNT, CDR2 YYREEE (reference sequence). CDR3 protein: CASSIRRDTGELFF. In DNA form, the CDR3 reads TGTGCCAGCAGCATACGCAGGGACACCGGGGAGCTGTTTTTT. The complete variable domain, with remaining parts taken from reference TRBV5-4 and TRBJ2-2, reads ETGVTQSPTHLIKTRGQQVTLRCSSQSGHNTVSWYQQALGQGPQFIFQYYREEENGRGNFPPRFSGLQFPNYSSELNVNALELDDSALYLCASSIRRDTGELFFGEGSRLTVL.

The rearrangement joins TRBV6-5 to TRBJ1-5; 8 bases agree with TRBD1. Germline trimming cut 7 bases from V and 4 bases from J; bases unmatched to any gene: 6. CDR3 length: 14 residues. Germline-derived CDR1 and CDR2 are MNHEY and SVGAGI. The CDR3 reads CASKKTGVNQPQHF. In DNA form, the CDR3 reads TGTGCCAGCAAAAAGACAGGGGTAAATCAGCCCCAGCATTTT.

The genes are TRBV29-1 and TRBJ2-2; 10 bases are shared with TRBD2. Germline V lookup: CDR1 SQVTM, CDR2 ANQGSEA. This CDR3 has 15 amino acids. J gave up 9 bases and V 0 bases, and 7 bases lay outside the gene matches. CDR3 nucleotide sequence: TGCAGCGTTGAAGACCTGGGACTAGCGTCTAGGGAGCTGTTTTTT. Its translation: CSVEDLGLASRELFF.

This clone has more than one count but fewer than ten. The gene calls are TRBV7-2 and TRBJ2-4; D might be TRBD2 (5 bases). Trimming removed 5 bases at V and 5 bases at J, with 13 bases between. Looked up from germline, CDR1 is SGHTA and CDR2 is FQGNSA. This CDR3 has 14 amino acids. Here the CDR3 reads CASSPTGTENIQYF. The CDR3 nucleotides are TGTGCCAGCAGCCCGACGGGAACAGAAAACATTCAGTACTTC.

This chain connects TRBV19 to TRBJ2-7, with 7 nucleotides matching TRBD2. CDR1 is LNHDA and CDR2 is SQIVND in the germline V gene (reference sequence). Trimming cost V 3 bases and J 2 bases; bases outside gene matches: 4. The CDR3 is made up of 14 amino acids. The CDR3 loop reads CASSMFGTTYEQYF. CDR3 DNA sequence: TGTGCCAGTAGTATGTTCGGGACTACCTACGAGCAGTACTTC.